A selection of T cell receptor beta chains follows, all from one sample in a study of T cells in Graves' hyperthyroidism and ophthalmopathy. MiXCR, applied by TCRdb to the multiplex PCR reads, yields one record per CDR3 protein. This table has about 640,000 distinct CDR3 sequences, just under 45% appearing once. What was sequenced was peripheral blood or thyroid tissue (not recorded which). The receptor set was obtained from an adult man with Graves' disease, either hyperthyroidism or ophthalmopathy (not recorded which). CDR3s include the opening cysteine and the closing phenylalanine or tryptophan. A D gene is named only where the DNA matches it firmly. Size is omitted from some rows. Given values are once, few, many or a class for expanded clones.

abundance	v_gene	d_gene	j_gene	CDR3aa	CDR3nt
few	TRBV5-1	NA	TRBJ1-1	CASSLELTMNTEAFF	TGCGCCAGCAGCTTGGAACTAACCATGAACACTGAAGCTTTCTTT
NA	TRBV25-1	NA	TRBJ1-2	CASVVEGIGYTF	TGTGCCAGCGTTGTGGAAGGGATTGGCTACACCTTC
few	TRBV6-4	NA	TRBJ1-1	CASSRGTTTEAFF	TGTGCCAGCAGCCGCGGGACAACGACTGAAGCTTTCTTT
many	TRBV24-1	NA	TRBJ1-5	CATSGEQGSNQPQHF	TGTGCCACCAGTGGGGAGCAGGGGAGCAATCAGCCCCAGCATTTT
NA	TRBV10-2	TRBD1	TRBJ1-6	CASGTRTGQGSSYNSPLHF	TGCGCCAGCGGAACACGGACGGGACAGGGGAGCTCCTATAATTCACCCCTCCACTTT
NA	TRBV5-1	NA	TRBJ1-6	CASRSDGTGNSPLHF	TGCGCCAGCAGATCCGACGGGACGGGTAATTCACCCCTCCACTTT
NA	TRBV10-3	TRBD1	TRBJ1-1	CASSLTRGGTEAFF	TGTGCCAGCAGTTTAACCAGGGGGGGCACTGAAGCTTTCTTT
NA	TRBV15	TRBD2	TRBJ2-7	CATSRDRGTSVYEQYF	TGTGCCACCAGCAGAGACCGCGGGACTAGCGTCTACGAGCAGTACTTC
many	TRBV7-9	NA	TRBJ1-2	CASSSWGKTDTNYGYTF	TGTGCCAGCAGCTCTTGGGGGAAGACAGATACTAACTATGGCTACACCTTC
NA	TRBV24-1	NA	TRBJ1-2	CATSEPGRSYGYTF	TGTGCCACCAGTGAACCAGGGAGGTCCTATGGCTACACCTTC
NA	TRBV10-3	NA	TRBJ2-7	CASSEGLRSSYEQYF	TGTGCCAGCAGTGAAGGGCTTAGGAGCTCCTACGAGCAGTACTTC
NA	TRBV9	TRBD1	TRBJ1-1	CASSTGQGMNTEAFF	TGTGCCAGCAGCACCGGACAGGGGATGAACACTGAAGCTTTCTTT
NA	TRBV24-1	TRBD1	TRBJ1-5	CATSGTGVSQHF	TGTGCCACCAGTGGTACAGGGGTGAGTCAGCATTTT
NA	TRBV2	NA	TRBJ1-1	CASSLGQLSEAFF	TGTGCCAGCAGTTTAGGACAGCTATCCGAAGCTTTCTTT
few	TRBV3-1	NA	TRBJ1-1	CASSQPMGTEAFF	TGTGCCAGCAGCCAACCAATGGGCACTGAAGCTTTCTTT
NA	TRBV29-1	NA	TRBJ1-4	CSVGGAAGIEKLFF	TGCAGCGTTGGGGGGGCGGCAGGGATTGAAAAACTGTTTTTT
few	TRBV5-1	TRBD1	TRBJ1-1	CASSLALGQGQAFF	TGCGCCAGCAGCTTGGCCCTGGGACAGGGGCAAGCTTTCTTT
NA	TRBV12-3/TRBV12-4	NA	TRBJ1-2	CASSFYGGYTF	TGTGCCAGCAGTTTTTACGGGGGCTACACCTTC
once	TRBV10-3	NA	TRBJ1-3	CASSYLSAFHGRSTGNTIYF	TGTGCCAGCAGTTACTTATCGGCCTTTCATGGACGGTCAACTGGAAACACCATATATTTT
once	TRBV10-3	TRBD1	TRBJ1-3	CASREGGAKSGNTIYF	TGTGCCAGCAGAGAAGGGGGCGCGAAATCTGGAAACACCATATATTTT
few	TRBV12-3/TRBV12-4	TRBD1	TRBJ1-5	CASSGQTGLLRAQHF	TGTGCCAGCAGTGGGCAGACAGGGCTGTTGAGGGCCCAGCATTTT
NA	TRBV25-1	NA	TRBJ1-1	CAASEVDTEAFF	TGTGCCGCAAGCGAGGTGGACACTGAAGCTTTCTTT
many	TRBV20-1	NA	TRBJ2-7	CSAAGLRSYEQYF	TGCAGTGCCGCGGGACTGCGCTCCTACGAGCAGTACTTC
NA	TRBV29-1	NA	TRBJ2-5	CSVGTGGGHGTQYF	TGCAGCGTGGGGACTGGCGGGGGACACGGGACCCAGTACTTC
NA	TRBV19	NA	TRBJ2-5	CASSIRTWETQYF	TGTGCCAGTAGTATCCGAACGTGGGAGACCCAGTACTTC
NA	TRBV6-1	TRBD2	TRBJ2-7	CASSVGLAEEQYF	TGTGCCAGCAGTGTGGGACTAGCGGAAGAGCAGTACTTC
many	TRBV20-1	NA	TRBJ1-5	CSASDLVRPQHF	TGCAGTGCTAGTGATCTTGTCCGGCCCCAGCATTTT
many	TRBV5-1	TRBD1	TRBJ1-4	CASSSRQGTNEKLFF	TGCGCCAGCAGCTCCCGACAGGGAACTAATGAAAAACTGTTTTTT
NA	TRBV7-2	TRBD1	TRBJ2-5	CASSAQGAGTQYF	TGTGCCAGCAGCGCCCAGGGGGCGGGGACCCAGTACTTC
NA	TRBV24-1	TRBD1	TRBJ2-5	CASCEQQGAKTQYF	TGTGCCAGCTGTGAGCAACAGGGGGCCAAGACCCAGTACTTC
many	TRBV7-9	NA	TRBJ2-7	CASSLVSLDNTYEQYF	TGTGCCAGCAGCTTAGTATCTCTGGACAACACCTACGAGCAGTACTTC
few	TRBV7-2	NA	TRBJ1-1	CASNPDGKEAFF	TGTGCCAGCAACCCGGACGGGAAAGAAGCTTTCTTT
NA	TRBV7-4	TRBD2	TRBJ2-7	CASSFEGGVGEQYF	TGTGCCAGCAGCTTTGAGGGAGGGGTCGGTGAGCAGTACTTC
few	TRBV7-8	TRBD1	TRBJ2-7	CASSRTGGLGEQYF	TGTGCCAGCAGCCGGACAGGGGGTCTGGGCGAGCAGTACTTC
NA	TRBV7-9	TRBD2	TRBJ2-7	CASRAGTSVFSYEQYF	TGTGCCAGCAGAGCCGGGACTAGCGTTTTCTCCTACGAGCAGTACTTC
many	TRBV29-1	NA	TRBJ1-2	CSVGVGPNYGYTF	TGCAGCGTTGGTGTAGGGCCGAACTATGGCTACACCTTC
NA	TRBV12-3/TRBV12-4	NA	TRBJ1-2	CASSQFSGNYGYTF	TGTGCCAGCAGCCAATTTTCCGGTAACTATGGCTACACCTTC
NA	TRBV6-5	NA	TRBJ1-6	CASSGDGANSPLHF	TGTGCCAGCAGTGGGGACGGAGCGAATTCACCCCTCCACTTT
NA	TRBV25-1	TRBD1	TRBJ2-7	CASSLLGQGRAAYEQYF	TGTGCCAGCAGCTTACTGGGACAGGGTCGAGCGGCATACGAGCAGTACTTC
many	TRBV10-3	NA	TRBJ1-2	CAISESWDRHGYTF	TGTGCCATCAGTGAGTCGTGGGACCGTCATGGCTACACCTTC
few	TRBV20-1	NA	TRBJ1-2	CSASTQGLYGYTF	TGCAGTGCTTCTACACAGGGACTCTATGGCTACACCTTC
NA	TRBV10-3	NA	TRBJ1-2	CAISGCGQTYGYTF	TGTGCCATCAGTGGCTGCGGACAGACCTATGGCTACACCTTC
NA	TRBV6-1	TRBD1	TRBJ1-2	CASRRDRVRDGYTF	TGTGCCAGCAGGAGGGACAGGGTACGGGACGGCTACACCTTC
few	TRBV7-2	TRBD2	TRBJ2-7	CASSLVPAGGPRDEQYF	TGTGCCAGCAGCTTAGTTCCGGCGGGAGGGCCGAGGGACGAGCAGTACTTC
few	TRBV12-3/TRBV12-4	NA	TRBJ2-7	CASSFRLVAYEQYF	TGTGCCAGCAGTTTCCGGCTAGTCGCCTACGAGCAGTACTTC
many	TRBV29-1	NA	TRBJ2-7	CSVAPSSYEQYF	TGCAGCGTTGCCCCCAGCTCCTACGAGCAGTACTTC
once	TRBV2	TRBD1	TRBJ1-2	CASRERTGGYTF	TGTGCCAGTAGGGAACGGACAGGGGGCTACACCTTC
NA	TRBV7-9	NA	TRBJ1-2	CASSREGSNYGYTF	TGTGCCAGCAGCAGGGAGGGATCTAACTATGGCTACACCTTC
NA	TRBV7-2	TRBD1	TRBJ1-2	CASSLAETGGAYGYTF	TGTGCCAGCAGCTTAGCGGAGACAGGGGGCGCCTATGGCTACACCTTC
once	TRBV10-3	TRBD1	TRBJ1-1	CAITGATGGTEAFF	TGTGCCATCACAGGAGCGACAGGGGGGACTGAAGCTTTCTTT
once	TRBV24-1	TRBD1	TRBJ1-6	CATSDAGQGRDSPLHF	TGTGCCACCAGTGATGCAGGACAGGGAAGGGATTCACCCCTCCACTTT
NA	TRBV2	TRBD1	TRBJ1-5	CASSDEGAKHF	TGTGCCAGCAGTGATGAGGGGGCCAAGCATTTT